The T cell receptor beta chain under discussion was sequenced for a study of identical twins (dated by TCRdb to the mid-2010s). In the study overall: To test whether fetal clonotypes persist, the study used deep sequencing on TCR alpha and beta repertoires from monozygotic twins, unrelated adults of various ages, and cord blood. To rule out contamination, the twin experiments were replicated at different times with different library preparation protocols. Study-wide findings and limitations: Invariant T cells such as MAIT and iNKT could partly confound zero-insertion analyses, although diverse VJ usage argued against such confounding for most clonotypes. A weaker excess of twin sharing was found in beta out-of-frame sequences because the signal-to-noise ratio was lowered by fewer shared sequences. Because the same donors could not be followed over many years, the conclusions relied on cross-sectional statistical analysis. Fewer insertions were carried by abundant cord blood beta clonotypes, a similar but weaker trend appeared in young adult naive repertoires, and no such trend appeared in memory repertoires. In monozygotic twins, out-of-frame TCR alpha sharing was systematically underestimated by recombination models, although the models agreed with sharing between unrelated individuals. Compared with coincidental sharing between unrelated individuals, out-of-frame TCR alpha sequences shared between twins had an excess of sequences with low generation probability.

This clonotype showed up many times. It lacks a known antigen. Base qualities were left out, and no much larger clone turns up one base away. Only healthy Caucasian donors were included. Three pairs of female monozygotic twins, all aged roughly 18 to 29 years, made up the twin cohort. Positive isolation kits from Invitrogen were used to isolate CD4+ and CD8+ T cell populations. Preparation of the library involved 5' RACE. The data were produced on an Illumina HiSeq 2000. A universal primer binding site was introduced by template switching, and a unique molecular identifier was present in the final cDNA, enabling accurate counting of TCR cDNA molecules. Specific primers in the conserved constant-segment region were used to synthesize first-strand cDNA for TCR alpha and beta chains. Each cDNA library was double barcoded, with a SMART-Mk sample barcode plus Illumina barcodes, to control for contamination. TruSeq adapter sequences and Illumina sample barcodes were added in two successive PCR steps. Sequencing of the TCR alpha and beta cDNA libraries was done on the Illumina HiSeq platform using custom primers. On the authors' methods: MiGEC processed the raw reads to extract unique molecular identifiers, while MiXCR was used to determine the CDR3 positions. Recombination models were inferred per individual with the repgenHMM and IGoR tools using an EM algorithm. The analysis of shared clonotypes was done with the tcR package in R, with sharing normalized by the product of cloneset sizes. Out-of-frame nonproductive sequences were analyzed to study raw recombination free of thymic and clonal selection effects. TCRdb itself trimmed the public reads at Q25 with fastp, ran MiXCR and retained productive beta chains. For every CDR3 protein sequence, its rows merge into one entry that carries the most common genes and DNA. TCRdb's processing, not the authors' own work, is the source of the V and J calls. For this sample the table gives about 530,000 distinct CDR3 sequences, of which 20% to 25% were detected only once. Around 0.47% of the sample is held by the ten biggest clonotypes.

This same sample was also taken into another study, of yellow fever vaccine responses in identical twins. The second source states: The authors reported that the T cell response to vaccination in identical twins appeared partly convergent and partly personalized. The study precisely tracked vaccine-responding T cell clones in identical twins.

Material: CD4+ T cells sorted from blood. The sequence derives from a woman aged 18-30 years in good health.

The DNA sequence is as follows: TGTGCCAGCCACGCAGGGGTGGACACTGAAGCTTTCTTT. Its protein product is CASHAGVDTEAFF. Here the chain combines TRBV5-5 and TRBJ1-1; the D gene is perhaps TRBD1, on 6 matching bases. Trimming costs V 7 bases and J 3 bases, and their ends lie 13 bases apart. The CDR3 runs 13 residues from the cysteine to the phenylalanine. The retained sequence is limited to the CDR3, 39 bases, with the frame set at the first base. From the germline V gene (reference sequence), CDR1 is SGHKS and CDR2 is YYEKEE.